A single sample is the source of the 5 T cell receptor beta chains below, sequenced in a study of blood T cells in healthy people across ages. Together with a sample-barcoded 5' primer, a J-beta primer mix was included in a second PCR lasting roughly 7 to 11 cycles. TCRdb independently ran MiXCR on the 5' RACE reads; one entry per CDR3 protein. The sample has approximately 400,000 distinct CDR3 sequences, about 49% seen once; the top ten hold over 40%. The sequencing input was blood. These receptor sequences come from a man in his 60s in good health.

The chain employs TRBV5-1 and TRBJ2-1, with 7 bases lining up with TRBD2. V shed 0 bases and J 7 bases; nucleotides not matched to a gene: 7. The CDR3 contains 15 residues. CDR1 is SGHRS and CDR2 is YFSETQ in the germline V gene. This chain's CDR3 is CASSLGGGVGNEQFF. For the CDR3, the DNA is TGCGCCAGCAGCTTGGGGGGGGGAGTCGGAAATGAGCAGTTCTTC.

This clonotype appeared a few times. V usage is TRBV29-1 and J usage is TRBJ2-1; 8 bases agree with TRBD1. V lost 4 bases to trimming and J lost 8 bases; unmatched junction nucleotides: 4. CDR1 and CDR2 from the germline V gene are SQVTM and ANQGSEA. This CDR3 region has 12 residues. Here the CDR3 reads CSVGTGFDEQFF. Here the CDR3 DNA reads TGCAGCGTTGGGACAGGGTTCGATGAGCAGTTCTTC.

The chain's CDR3 is CASRYGDTEAFF. CDR3 bases: TGCGCCAGCAGATACGGGGACACTGAAGCTTTCTTT. This chain connects TRBV5-1 to TRBJ1-1; D is ambiguous. The CDR3 is made up of 12 amino acids. V was clipped by 5 bases and J by 3 bases, with 8 bases between them. Germline V gene data show CDR1 as SGHRS and CDR2 as YFSETQ.

The chain links TRBV20-1 to TRBJ2-7; D possibly corresponds to TRBD2 (7 bases). There are 16 residues in the CDR3. V gave up 2 bases and J gave up 5 bases, with 22 bases separating them. CDR1 and CDR2 (germline): DFQATT, SNEGSKA (reference sequence). CDR3 bases: TGCAGTGCTAGACCCTCATATGGGGGGGCCTTTGACGAGCAGTACTTC. This gives the protein CSARPSYGGAFDEQYF.

This clonotype was seen repeatedly, ten times or more. The genes are TRBV7-3 and TRBJ2-3; 9 positions match TRBD2. This CDR3 region has 14 residues. The V segment lost 2 bases and the J segment 5 bases; nucleotides outside the gene matches: 2. The germline V gene encodes CDR1 SGHTA and CDR2 FQGTGA. The CDR3 nucleotides are TGTGCCAGCAGCTTAGCGGGAGGGTTAGATACGCAGTATTTT. It translates to CASSLAGGLDTQYF.